The 18 T cell receptor beta chains presented below share a single source sample, sequenced in a study of T cells in Graves' hyperthyroidism and ophthalmopathy (dated by TCRdb to the late 2010s). The library came from multiplex PCR. TCRdb lists the instrument as Illumina HiSeq 2000. The TCR beta CDR3 regions were amplified from RNA transcripts. A first-round RT-PCR of the TCR CDR3 used the HTBI primer set with the Qiagen OneStep RT-PCR kit. Through fastp at Q25 and MiXCR, TCRdb rebuilt clones from the public reads, retaining in-frame beta chains. One record per CDR3 amino acid sequence lists the most common genes and DNA. This sample lists about 260,000 distinct CDR3 sequences; less than 30% were detected once. About a quarter of the sample rests with the top ten. Input material: blood. These receptors all come from a man aged 35 to 55 with Graves' hyperthyroidism that later progressed to Graves' ophthalmopathy.

This clonotype was detected many times. The J gene is TRBJ2-7, the V gene TRBV7-2; possibly TRBD1 for D (8 bases). This CDR3 region has 16 residues. The ends were cut back, 0 bases at V and 5 bases at J, with 17 bases in the middle. CDR1 is SGHTA and CDR2 is FQGNSA in the germline V gene. The CDR3 region is CASSLAADRGGNEQYF. CDR3 bases: TGTGCCAGCAGCTTAGCGGCTGACAGGGGAGGGAACGAGCAGTACTTC.

This clonotype occurred many times. This sequence joins TRBV12-3 or TRBV12-4 and TRBJ2-6; D not resolved. V lost 5 bases and J lost 4, with 18 bases in between. The CDR3 has 17 residues. The CDR3 nucleotides read TGTGCCAGCAGTCCGCTTTCCGGTACGGCCGGGGCCAACGTCCTGACTTTC. Translating it yields CASSPLSGTAGANVLTF.

This clonotype was found many times. Sequence at one end of the junction differs from germline and may be a read error. The chain links TRBV6-5 to TRBJ2-5; maybe TRBD2 (5 bases). This CDR3 spans 12 amino acids. CDR1 MNHEY and CDR2 SVGAGI come from the germline V gene. CDR3 in DNA: TGTGCCAGCAGCAGGACTCAAGGGACCCAGTACTTC. It codes for CASSRTQGTQYF.

In this sample, this clonotype turned up a few times. The chain is built from TRBV11-1 and TRBJ1-6; 7 positions agree with TRBD1. The germline V gene encodes CDR1 SGHAT and CDR2 FQDESV (reference sequence). With V trimmed by 5 bases and J by 5 bases, 9 bases remained unmatched. This CDR3 is built from 16 residues. The CDR3 DNA follows: TGTGCCAGCAGCCTGGGACAGACGAAGAATAATTCACCCCTCCACTTT. This gives the protein CASSLGQTKNNSPLHF. The variable domain in full, completed from reference TRBV11-1 and TRBJ1-6, reads EAEVAQSPRYKITEKSQAVAFWCDPISGHATLYWYRQILGQGPELLVQFQDESVVDDSQLPKDRFSAERLKGVDSTLKIQPAELGDSAMYLCASSLGQTKNNSPLHFGNGTRLTVT.

The CDR3 nucleotides read TGCAGCGCGTTGGTGGGGACCTCCAAGAGGGAGGCTTTCTTT. This sequence encodes CSALVGTSKREAFF. This chain connects TRBV29-1 to TRBJ1-1; TRBD1 is a possible D gene (5 bases). The V gene lost 7 bases and the J gene lost 11 bases, with 26 bases spanning the gap. The CDR3 length is 14 residues. Looked up from germline, CDR1 is SQVTM and CDR2 is ANQGSEA.

This clonotype came up many times. V is TRBV19 and J is TRBJ2-2, with 8 bases matching TRBD1. Germline V gene sequence: CDR1 LNHDA, CDR2 SQIVND (reference sequence). The CDR3 loop spans 15 amino acids. V lost 6 bases, J lost 5 bases, and 8 bases stayed unmatched. The CDR3 sequence is CASRTGASRTGELFF. The CDR3 DNA follows: TGTGCCAGTAGGACAGGGGCATCCCGTACCGGGGAGCTGTTTTTT.

This chain joins TRBV12-3 or TRBV12-4 and TRBJ2-7; 7 bases are shared with TRBD2. Germline trimming cut 5 bases from V and 2 bases from J; bases unmatched to any gene: 6. The CDR3 has 14 residues. CDR3 coding DNA: TGTGCCAGCAGTAACCGGGACTACCCCTACGAGCAGTACTTC. It yields the protein CASSNRDYPYEQYF.

This clonotype was detected many times. This chain connects TRBV6-5 to TRBJ2-7, with 8 bases lining up with TRBD2. Germline V gene lookup returns CDR1 MNHEY and CDR2 SVGAGI. Trimming took 4 bases from V and 2 from J; bases not matched to a gene: 4. This CDR3 has 14 residues. CDR3 DNA sequence: TGTGCCAGCAGTTTCCCGGGACTAGCCTACGAGCAGTACTTC. Encoded protein: CASSFPGLAYEQYF.

This clonotype was seen repeatedly, ten times or more. CDR3 coding DNA: TGTGCCAGCCATCGGGGTAGCAATCAGCCCCAGCATTTT. It is translated as CASHRGSNQPQHF. This sequence joins TRBV2 and TRBJ1-5, with D uncertain. V was trimmed by 8 bases and J by 0 bases, leaving 8 bases between them. Germline-derived CDR1 and CDR2 are SNHLY and FYNNEI. This CDR3 comprises 13 residues.

This clonotype was observed at least ten times. In nucleotides, the CDR3 is TGTGCCTGGAGTGTAATCAGCAACTACGAGCAGTACTTC. Its protein product is CAWSVISNYEQYF. This chain connects TRBV30 to TRBJ2-7; D not resolved. The ends were cut back, 0 bases at V and 3 bases at J, with 9 bases in the middle. Germline CDR1 GTSNPN, CDR2 SVGIG (reference sequence). CDR3 length: 13 residues.

This clonotype was seen many times. The V call is TRBV5-1, the J call TRBJ2-2; 8 bases line up with TRBD2. CDR3 length: 16 amino acids. Germline V gene lookup returns CDR1 SGHRS and CDR2 YFSETQ. Losses at the gene ends were 0 bases for V and 4 bases for J; bases not matched to a gene: 5. The CDR3 region has the DNA TGCGCCAGCAGCTTGGAAGCGGGAGCTCGCACCGGGGAGCTGTTTTTT. Its translation: CASSLEAGARTGELFF.

This clonotype was counted only a few times. This chain connects TRBV24-1 to TRBJ2-2; the D gene could be TRBD1 or TRBD2 (5 bases each). The CDR3 extends over 16 amino acids. Germline values: CDR1 KGHDR, CDR2 SFDVKD. V lost 3 bases and J lost 0, with 10 bases in between. CDR3 nucleotide sequence: TGTGCCACCAGTGATACCGGGACCACGAACACCGGGGAGCTGTTTTTT. Protein product: CATSDTGTTNTGELFF.

The chain has TRBV20-1 and TRBJ1-5; TRBD1 might be the D (5 bases). This CDR3 is built from 12 residues. V lost 0 bases and J lost 6, with 6 bases in between. CDR1 and CDR2 (germline): DFQATT, SNEGSKA (reference sequence). The CDR3 here is CSARDRVQPQHF. In nucleotides, the CDR3 is TGCAGTGCTAGAGACAGGGTTCAGCCCCAGCATTTT.

This clonotype has at least ten counts. The rearrangement uses TRBV20-1 and TRBJ2-7; no firm D call. The germline gives CDR1 DFQATT, CDR2 SNEGSKA (reference sequence). The CDR3 has 13 residues. The V end was cut by 4 bases, the J end by 0 bases, with 10 bases between. The DNA of the CDR3 is TGCAGTGCTAAGGATCCGCTCTCCTACGAGCAGTACTTC. This translates into CSAKDPLSYEQYF.

The CDR3 DNA is TGCAGTGCTCCGAGAGCAGCGGGGACTGAAGCTTTCTTT. Translating gives CSAPRAAGTEAFF. The V call is TRBV20-1, the J call TRBJ1-1, with unresolved D. In germline, CDR1 is DFQATT, CDR2 SNEGSKA (reference sequence). The CDR3 contains 13 residues. V lost 5 bases, J lost 5 bases, and 15 bases lay in between.

The chain links TRBV7-9 to TRBJ2-5; no definite D call. Germline CDR1 SEHNR, CDR2 FQNEAQ (reference sequence). CDR3 size: 12 residues. V was clipped by 10 bases and J by 3 bases, with 12 bases between them. The CDR3 DNA follows: TGTGCCAACGCGAGGTCCGAAGAGACCCAGTACTTC. Its translation: CANARSEETQYF.

The rearrangement uses TRBV20-1 and TRBJ2-7; no definite D call. The CDR3 contains 11 residues. Trimming stripped 1 base from V and 5 bases from J, with 6 bases between. Germline loops: CDR1 DFQATT, CDR2 SNEGSKA (reference sequence). CDR3 loop: CSARGWDEQYF. As DNA, the CDR3 is TGCAGTGCTAGAGGGTGGGACGAGCAGTACTTC.

This clonotype was seen many times. The chain recombines TRBV7-9 with TRBJ1-2; D is unclear. The CDR3 length is 14 residues. Per the germline V gene, CDR1 is SEHNR and CDR2 is FQNEAQ (reference sequence). V lost 1 base, J lost 2 bases, and 8 bases lay in between. The CDR3: CASSLELLNYGYTF. In DNA form, the CDR3 reads TGTGCCAGCAGCTTAGAACTGCTCAACTATGGCTACACCTTC.